The 3 T cell receptor beta chains below all came from one sample that was sequenced in a study of identifying expanded T cells in peripheral blood. Clones were sequenced by immunoSEQ multiplex PCR, and TCRdb holds only the in-frame ones, with some missing. The sample holds 100,000 or so clones, around 88% seen once. The sequenced sample consisted of blood. These receptor sequences come from a person aged 18 to 75 in good health.

This sequence joins TRBV5-1 and TRBJ2-1, with 14 nucleotides matching TRBD2. This CDR3 comprises 16 residues. The V gene end was trimmed by 4 bases and the J gene end by 7 bases; junction bases not matched to a gene: 7. Germline V gene sequence: CDR1 SGHRS, CDR2 YFSETQ. The CDR3 reads CASSSPGLAGVNEQFF. The CDR3 nucleotides read TGCGCCAGCAGCAGCCCGGGACTAGCGGGGGTTAATGAGCAGTTCTTC.

The chain is built from TRBV5-1 and TRBJ1-1; D gene ambiguous. This CDR3 is 13 amino acids long. CDR1 SGHRS and CDR2 YFSETQ come from the germline V gene. Trimming took 0 bases from V and 3 from J, leaving 6 bases between them. The CDR3 bases are TGCGCCAGCAGCTTGGTATGGTACACTGAAGCTTTCTTT. Protein: CASSLVWYTEAFF.

The chain recombines TRBV10-1 with TRBJ1-1; tentative D call: TRBD1 (5 bases). This CDR3 comprises 14 residues. V lost 6 bases to trimming and J lost 1 base, with 12 bases between them. Germline CDR1 reads WNHNN; CDR2 reads SYGVQD (reference sequence). The CDR3 bases are TGCGCCAGCAGCCGGGACGGTGGGAACACTGAAGCTTTCTTT. Translation: CASSRDGGNTEAFF.